This T cell receptor (beta chain) was recovered during a study of blood T cells in healthy people across ages. Study as a whole: For every two T cells, template switching captured about one barcoded beta molecule. Study-wide points: A strong correlation was found between TCR beta diversity and the percentage of naive T cells. Compared with aged donors, long-lived donors showed fewer expanded clones, suggesting selection. Age brought a roughly linear fall in TCR beta diversity measured per million T cells.

As to this clonotype: Its antigen is unknown.

A J-beta primer mix and a sample-barcoded 5' primer were used in a second PCR of about 6 to 12 cycles. MiXCR was run by TCRdb on the 5' RACE reads, yielding one entry per CDR3 protein. Here the sample spans about 1.6 million distinct CDR3 sequences, about 35% being singletons. There are 15 residues in the CDR3. CDR1 and CDR2 (germline): DFQATT, SNEGSKA (reference sequence). V gave up 0 bases and J gave up 6 bases, with 18 bases separating them. Sequenced sample: blood. The origin of this receptor is a woman aged 30 to 39 in good health. This rearrangement joins TRBV20-1 to TRBJ2-7; D is possibly TRBD1 (5 bases). This CDR3 is CSARDYGQGGGEQYF. In DNA form, the CDR3 reads TGCAGTGCTAGAGATTATGGGCAGGGTGGCGGCGAGCAGTACTTC.